Each of the 24 T cell receptor beta chains below was sequenced from the same sample in a study of early T cells in non-severe SARS-CoV-2 infection. TCRdb used MiXCR to reprocess the 5' RACE reads, holding one entry per CDR3 protein. The repertoire holds around 30,000 distinct CDR3 sequences, with 3.5% to 5% as singletons. Sample: whole blood. The receptors were sampled from an adult who was a healthcare worker with PCR-confirmed SARS-CoV-2 infection or an uninfected control (not recorded which).

This clonotype was found many times. The rearrangement links TRBV11-2 to TRBJ2-7; D is unresolved. CDR1 and CDR2 (germline): SGHAT, FQNNGV. V lost 4 bases and J lost 2, with 15 bases in between. The CDR3 consists of 15 residues. The chain's CDR3 is CASSSLSSGTYEQYF. CDR3 DNA sequence: TGTGCCAGCAGCTCTCTCAGCAGTGGGACCTACGAGCAGTACTTC.

This clonotype occurred many times. This rearrangement joins TRBV7-6 to TRBJ2-5, with 13 bases lining up with TRBD2. The CDR3 length is 15 residues. V lost 3 bases and J lost 4; bases outside the gene matches: 2. CDR1 and CDR2 from the germline V gene are SGHVS and FNYEAQ. The CDR3: CASSFRTSGRETQYF. The CDR3 DNA reads TGTGCCAGCAGCTTTAGGACTAGCGGGAGAGAGACCCAGTACTTC. Looking up the rest from reference TRBV7-6 and TRBJ2-5 gives the full variable domain: GAGVSQSPRYKVTKRGQDVALRCDPISGHVSLYWYRQALGQGPEFLTYFNYEAQQDKSGLPNDRFSAERPEGSISTLTIQRTEQRDSAMYRCASSFRTSGRETQYFGPGTRLLVL.

This clonotype occurred a few times. The chain employs TRBV28 and TRBJ2-7, with 8 bases matching TRBD1. The V and J ends lost 4 bases and 10 bases, in that order; junction bases with no gene match: 15. Germline values: CDR1 MDHEN, CDR2 SYDVKM. CDR3 length: 15 amino acids. The CDR3 nucleotides are TGTGCCAGCAGTTCCGGGGACAGGCCTTCCATGAGCCAGTACTTC. Amino acids: CASSSGDRPSMSQYF.

This clonotype occurred many times. Written as DNA, the CDR3 is TGTGCCAGCAGCTTAGGTCCCAGCTCCTACGAGCAGTACTTC. The encoded protein is CASSLGPSSYEQYF. The chain has TRBV7-2 and TRBJ2-7, with D uncertain. V gave up 1 base and J gave up 0 bases, with 7 bases separating them. The CDR3 is made up of 14 amino acids. The germline V gene has CDR1 SGHTA and CDR2 FQGNSA.

The table lists this clonotype with many counts. This rearrangement joins TRBV3-1 to TRBJ2-5; tentative D call: TRBD2 (6 bases). Trimming shortened V by 4 bases and J by 1 base, and 13 bases separated the two germline ends. There are 15 residues in the CDR3. Germline-derived CDR1 and CDR2 are LGHDT and YNNKEL (reference sequence). The CDR3 sequence is CASSLLAETQETQYF. The DNA for the CDR3 is TGTGCCAGCAGCCTTTTAGCGGAAACCCAAGAGACCCAGTACTTC.

The sample holds many counts of this clonotype. This chain's CDR3 is CASSPITGANVLTF. The CDR3 region has the DNA TGTGCCAGCAGCCCGATCACGGGGGCCAACGTCCTGACTTTC. V usage is TRBV7-9 and J usage is TRBJ2-6; D unresolved. From germline, CDR1 is SEHNR and CDR2 FQNEAQ (reference sequence). This CDR3 comprises 14 residues. The germline V and J ends were trimmed by 5 bases and 4 bases, with 9 bases remaining between them.

This clonotype was found many times. The J gene is TRBJ2-3, the V gene TRBV6-4; D gene ambiguous. Germline loops: CDR1 MRHNA, CDR2 SNTAGT. The V end lost 9 bases, the J end lost 8 bases, and 21 bases lay between the germline ends. The CDR3 contains 14 residues. CDR3 nucleotide sequence: TGTGCCAGTAGTTCGGACCACACTTCAGCTACGCAGTATTTT. It translates to CASSSDHTSATQYF.

This clonotype was seen at least ten times. This rearrangement joins TRBV7-3 to TRBJ2-3; 9 nucleotides align to TRBD2. The V and J ends lost 5 bases and 6 bases, in that order; junction bases with no gene match: 6. The germline CDR1 and CDR2 sequences are SGHTA and FQGTGA. The CDR3 is 14 residues long. In nucleotides, the CDR3 is TGTGCCAGCAGCCCGGGACTAGCAAAGGATACGCAGTATTTT. Its protein product is CASSPGLAKDTQYF.

This clonotype was recorded many times. The gene calls are TRBV3-1 and TRBJ1-4, with D possibly TRBD1 on 5 matching bases. The CDR3 runs 12 residues. V lost 5 bases, J lost 7 bases, and 8 bases lay in between. Per germline, CDR1 LGHDT and CDR2 YNNKEL (reference sequence). The CDR3 DNA reads as TGTGCCAGCAGCTACGGGGGTGAAAAACTGTTTTTT. Protein product: CASSYGGEKLFF.

This clonotype appeared a few times. The J gene is TRBJ2-7, the V gene TRBV5-1; the D gene is possibly TRBD1 (5 bases). In germline, CDR1 is SGHRS, CDR2 YFSETQ. The CDR3 has 14 amino acids. Trimming took 4 bases from V and 1 from J, leaving 12 bases between them. This CDR3 is CASSPGHSSYEQYF. CDR3 nucleotide sequence: TGCGCCAGCAGCCCTGGACACTCATCCTACGAGCAGTACTTC.

This clonotype was observed many times. In nucleotides, the CDR3 is TGCGCCAGCAGCCAAGTTACCCCTGGGCCCCAGCATTTT. It specifies CASSQVTPGPQHF. The V call is TRBV4-1, the J call TRBJ1-5; D remains unclear. Trimming cost V 1 base and J 9 bases, with 10 bases left between them. The CDR3 has 13 amino acids. Germline CDR1 reads MGHRA; CDR2 reads YSYEKL.

This clonotype has at least ten counts. The chain recombines TRBV7-2 with TRBJ2-3, with TRBD1 identical over 7 bases. This CDR3 spans 14 amino acids. The V and J ends lost 6 bases and 2 bases, in that order; junction bases with no gene match: 5. Germline CDR1 is SGHTA and CDR2 is FQGNSA. The CDR3 sequence: CASRKGQSTDTQYF. The CDR3 nucleotides read TGTGCCAGCAGGAAGGGACAGTCCACAGATACGCAGTATTTT. Based on the CDR3 plus reference TRBV7-2 and TRBJ2-3, the full variable domain is GAGVSQSPSNKVTEKGKDVELRCDPISGHTALYWYRQSLGQGLEFLIYFQGNSAPDKSGLPSDRFSAERTGGSVSTLTIQRTQQEDSAVYLCASRKGQSTDTQYFGPGTRLTVL.

This clonotype was recorded at least ten times. This chain joins TRBV2 and TRBJ1-1; 7 bases agree with TRBD1. J was trimmed by 5 bases and V by 9 bases; bases with no gene match: 12. The germline gives CDR1 SNHLY, CDR2 FYNNEI. This CDR3 spans 14 amino acids. The CDR3 loop is CASTLQGKGTEAFF. CDR3 nucleotide sequence: TGTGCCAGTACTCTACAGGGGAAGGGTACTGAAGCTTTCTTT.

The V call is TRBV2, the J call TRBJ2-7, with no clear D. CDR1 SNHLY and CDR2 FYNNEI come from the germline V gene. CDR3 size: 13 residues. With 1 base removed from V and 7 bases from J, the gap between germline ends came to 11 bases. CDR3 DNA sequence: TGTGCCAGCAGTGAAGTCGAAGGGCGGGAGCAGTACTTC. Encoded protein: CASSEVEGREQYF.

The chain recombines TRBV4-2 with TRBJ2-1, with TRBD2 as a possible D gene (6 bases). CDR1 is LGHNA and CDR2 is YNFKEQ in the germline V gene. The CDR3 spans 16 residues. The ends were cut back, 3 bases at V and 0 bases at J, with 12 bases in the middle. The CDR3 region has the DNA TGTGCCAGCAGCCATCCCGGGACTGACTCCTACAATGAGCAGTTCTTC. Its protein is CASSHPGTDSYNEQFF.

This clonotype was observed at least ten times. The V call is TRBV29-1, the J call TRBJ2-5; perhaps TRBD1 as D (5 bases). Germline V gives CDR1 SQVTM, CDR2 ANQGSEA. With 6 bases removed from V and 1 base from J, the gap between germline ends came to 18 bases. There are 15 residues in the CDR3. The DNA of the CDR3 is TGCAGCGTCCCAGGGTGGGGTTATAGCCAAGAGACCCAGTACTTC. Its protein is CSVPGWGYSQETQYF.

There are many counts of this clonotype. The chain joins TRBV7-3 to TRBJ2-7; D may correspond to TRBD1 or TRBD2 (6 bases each). Trimming removed 1 base from V and 3 bases from J, with 7 bases in between. This CDR3 region has 13 residues. The germline CDR1 and CDR2 sequences are SGHTA and FQGTGA. The CDR3 nucleotides read TGTGCCAGCAGCTTAAAGGGGGGCTACGAGCAGTACTTC. This sequence encodes CASSLKGGYEQYF.

This clonotype was seen many times. The gene calls are TRBV5-4 and TRBJ2-1; 10 bases are a match to TRBD2. CDR3 length: 15 amino acids. From germline, CDR1 is SGHNT and CDR2 YYREEE (reference sequence). V shed 5 bases and J 6 bases; nucleotides not matched to a gene: 8. The CDR3 protein is CASSPRTSGFNEQFF. DNA for the CDR3: TGTGCCAGCAGTCCTAGGACTAGCGGATTCAATGAGCAGTTCTTC.

In this sample, this clonotype turned up many times. The chain couples TRBV12-3 or TRBV12-4 to TRBJ2-6, with D tentatively TRBD2 (6 bases). The CDR3 is 14 amino acids. V was cut by 10 bases and J by 2 bases, with 12 bases left in between. CDR3 amino acids: CATGGGAGANVLTF. In nucleotides, the CDR3 is TGTGCCACCGGCGGAGGGGCTGGGGCCAACGTCCTGACTTTC.

This clonotype was seen ten or more times. This rearrangement joins TRBV7-8 to TRBJ1-5; TRBD1 matches 7 bases. V gave up 2 bases and J gave up 6 bases; unmatched junction bases: 13. The length of the CDR3 is 17 residues. Germline CDR1 is SGHVS and CDR2 is FQNEAQ. The DNA of the CDR3 is TGTGCCAGCAGCTTATACACAGGGGAGGGGGCAGGTCAGCCCCAGCATTTT. Translated: CASSLYTGEGAGQPQHF.

This clonotype turned up a few times. The CDR3 spells CASSHGTSGKEQYF. DNA of the CDR3: TGCGCCAGCAGCCATGGGACTAGCGGGAAAGAGCAGTACTTC. The rearrangement links TRBV4-1 to TRBJ2-7, with 13 bases matching TRBD2. J was trimmed by 7 bases and V by 3 bases; bases with no gene match: 3. The CDR3 runs to 14 residues. CDR1 and CDR2 from the germline V gene are MGHRA and YSYEKL.

This clonotype was counted ten times or more. V and J are TRBV9 and TRBJ2-6; no definite D call. CDR3 length: 14 residues. Trimming cost V 3 bases and J 4 bases, with 8 bases left between them. Germline CDR1 SGDLS, CDR2 YYNGEE. CDR3 sequence (DNA): TGTGCCAGCAGCGGGAGTTCCGGGGCCAACGTCCTGACTTTC. Residues: CASSGSSGANVLTF.

About this clonotype itself: A read error may explain this, as a much larger clone is one base away. V is TRBV5-1 and J is TRBJ2-7; D is possibly TRBD1 (5 bases). Germline-derived CDR1 and CDR2 are SGHRS and YFSETQ. The CDR3 loop spans 14 amino acids. CDR3 loop: CASSSVDIHYERYF. In DNA, the CDR3 is TGCGCCAGCAGCTCTGTGGACATCCACTACGAGCGGTACTTC.

This clonotype was observed at least ten times. The chain is built from TRBV27 and TRBJ2-1; the D call may be TRBD1 or TRBD2 (6 bases each). There are 12 residues in the CDR3. CDR1 MNHEY and CDR2 SMNVEV come from the germline V gene (reference sequence). V was trimmed by 9 bases and J by 7 bases, leaving 13 bases between them. In nucleotides, the CDR3 is TGTGCCAGGAGGGGGGCTGAAAATGAGCAGTTCTTC. Residues: CARRGAENEQFF.